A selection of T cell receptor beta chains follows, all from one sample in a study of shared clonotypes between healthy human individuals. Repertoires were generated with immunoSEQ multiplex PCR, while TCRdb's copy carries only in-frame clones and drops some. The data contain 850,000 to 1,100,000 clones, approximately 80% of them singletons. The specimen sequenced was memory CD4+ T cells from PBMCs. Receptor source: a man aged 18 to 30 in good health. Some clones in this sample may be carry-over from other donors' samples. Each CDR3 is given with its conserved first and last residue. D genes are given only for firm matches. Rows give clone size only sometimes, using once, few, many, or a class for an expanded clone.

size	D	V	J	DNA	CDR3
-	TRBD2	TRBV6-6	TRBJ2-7	TGTGCCAGCAGGGCCGGGACTAGCGCCTCCTACGAGCAGTACTTC	CASRAGTSASYEQYF
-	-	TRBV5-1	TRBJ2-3	TGCGCCAGCAGCGCGGGGACGGTTAACACAGATACGCAGTATTTT	CASSAGTVNTDTQYF
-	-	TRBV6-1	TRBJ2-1	TGTGCCAGCAGTGACACGGGACCGAACTACAATGAGCAGTTCTTC	CASSDTGPNYNEQFF
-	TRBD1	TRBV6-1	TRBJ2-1	TGTGCCAGCAGTGAAAGAGGGACAGGGTACAATGAGCAGTTCTTC	CASSERGTGYNEQFF
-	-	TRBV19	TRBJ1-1	TGTGCCAGTAGTATAGGACTCTCTACGGCTGAAGCTTTCTTT	CASSIGLSTAEAFF
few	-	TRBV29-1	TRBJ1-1	TGCAGCGGGGGGGGAGCTGAAGCTTTCTTT	CSGGGAEAFF
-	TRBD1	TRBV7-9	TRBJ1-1	TGTGCCAGCAGCCCACGAGGGACAGGGCCCACTGAAGCTTTCTTT	CASSPRGTGPTEAFF
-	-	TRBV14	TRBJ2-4	TGTGCCAGCAGCCAAAGACTGAACAAAAACATTCAGTACTTC	CASSQRLNKNIQYF
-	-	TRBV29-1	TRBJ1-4	TGCAGCGCCGCCCCAAGTTGGACTAATGAAAAACTGTTTTTT	CSAAPSWTNEKLFF
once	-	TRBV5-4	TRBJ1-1	TGTGCCAGCAGCTTGGACAGTGGGGGCACTGAAGCTTTCTTT	CASSLDSGGTEAFF
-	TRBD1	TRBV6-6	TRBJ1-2	TGTGCCAGCAGTTGGGGGGGGACAGATGGCTACACCTTC	CASSWGGTDGYTF
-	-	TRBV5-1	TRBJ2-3	TGCGCCAGCAGCTTGGGTGCTGAGGATACGCAGTATTTT	CASSLGAEDTQYF